The 16 T cell receptor beta chains listed next were all sequenced from one sample in a study of T cell changes during pregnancy in multiple sclerosis. Assay used: immunoSEQ multiplex PCR; TCRdb lists only in-frame clones, some missing. In the table there are more than 75,000 clones, roughly 93% of which are singletons. Material: peripheral blood, obtained in the third trimester of pregnancy. The receptors were gathered from a female donor with multiple sclerosis, enrolled in a pregnancy study.

The V gene is TRBV18, the J gene TRBJ2-2, with a weak D call TRBD1 (6 bases). V was trimmed by 3 bases and J by 4 bases, leaving 6 bases between them. CDR3 length: 13 residues. Germline CDR1 reads KGHSH; CDR2 reads LQKENI. CDR3 DNA: TGTGCCAGCTCACCGGGGGCCACCGGGGAGCTGTTTTTT. The encoded protein is CASSPGATGELFF.

The J gene is TRBJ1-1, the V gene TRBV5-1; TRBD1 is a possible D gene (5 bases). Trimming stripped 3 bases from V and 1 base from J, with 13 bases between. Germline values: CDR1 SGHRS, CDR2 YFSETQ. This CDR3 comprises 15 residues. The CDR3 region has the DNA TGCGCCAGCAGCTCCAGCGATACAGGGAACACTGAAGCTTTCTTT. Its translation is CASSSSDTGNTEAFF.

The V and J genes are TRBV19 and TRBJ2-7; 7 nucleotides match TRBD2. Germline CDR1 LNHDA, CDR2 SQIVND (reference sequence). The CDR3 consists of 16 residues. The J segment lost 6 bases and the V segment lost 3 bases, leaving 14 bases of the junction unmatched. The CDR3 DNA follows: TGTGCCAGTAGTATCTTGCGGGGGACCGACTCGGGCGAGCAGTACTTC. As protein: CASSILRGTDSGEQYF.

The V call is TRBV30, the J call TRBJ2-7, with D tentatively TRBD2 (6 bases). The CDR3 consists of 14 residues. The germline gives CDR1 GTSNPN, CDR2 SVGIG (reference sequence). Trimming took 3 bases from V and 3 from J, leaving 15 bases between them. The CDR3 sequence is CAWSPSSADYEQYF. The CDR3 region has the DNA TGTGCCTGGAGCCCTTCTAGCGCAGACTACGAGCAGTACTTC.

The rearrangement links TRBV7-2 to TRBJ1-5, with 8 bases lining up with TRBD1. V was clipped by 2 bases and J by 7 bases; unmatched bases: 4. The CDR3 totals 14 residues. CDR1 SGHTA and CDR2 FQGNSA come from the germline V gene. The CDR3 DNA follows: TGTGCCAGCAGCTTATCGGACAGGGAACAGCCCCAGCATTTT. Translating it yields CASSLSDREQPQHF.

The J gene is TRBJ2-2, the V gene TRBV19; 7 bases align to TRBD2. Germline lookup yields CDR1 LNHDA and CDR2 SQIVND (reference sequence). J was trimmed by 5 bases and V by 6 bases; bases with no gene match: 9. The CDR3 contains 15 residues. The DNA of the CDR3 is TGTGCCAGTAGATATGTTGCTAGCGGTACCGGGGAGCTGTTTTTT. As protein: CASRYVASGTGELFF.

The gene calls are TRBV5-4 and TRBJ2-6; D might be TRBD2 (6 bases). Trimming shortened V by 2 bases and J by 2 bases, and 17 bases separated the two germline ends. The CDR3 has 18 amino acids. Germline V gives CDR1 SGHNT, CDR2 YYREEE (reference sequence). The CDR3 loop reads CASSLLGGLVPGANVLTF. In DNA, the CDR3 is TGTGCCAGCAGCTTACTGGGGGGTCTCGTTCCTGGGGCCAACGTCCTGACTTTC.

This chain uses TRBV5-4 with TRBJ2-5, with D perhaps matching TRBD1 (6 bases). Looked up from germline, CDR1 is SGHNT and CDR2 is YYREEE (reference sequence). Trimming removed 3 bases at V and 4 bases at J, with 13 bases between. The CDR3 runs to 14 residues. The CDR3 bases are TGTGCCAGCAGCTCCTGGACAGAGCTAGAGACCCAGTACTTC. It specifies CASSSWTELETQYF.

This clone was counted a single time. The chain employs TRBV23-1 and TRBJ2-1, with 8 bases that match TRBD2. TRBV23-1 is an open reading frame, and its role is uncertain. V gave up 2 bases and J gave up 10 bases; unmatched junction bases: 16. This CDR3 has 17 amino acids. This chain's CDR3 is CASSQPRSSGGWLEQFF. CDR3 sequence (DNA): TGCGCCAGCAGTCAACCCCGATCGAGCGGGGGATGGCTAGAGCAGTTCTTC.

The chain employs TRBV5-4 and TRBJ1-2; possibly TRBD1 for D (5 bases). This CDR3 region has 16 residues. Deletions cut 0 bases from V and 5 bases from J, with 17 bases between. CDR1 SGHNT and CDR2 YYREEE come from the germline V gene (reference sequence). The DNA of the CDR3 is TGTGCCAGCAGCTTGGCGGGGGGGTCGCGGACGTATGGCTACACCTTC. This sequence encodes CASSLAGGSRTYGYTF.

This rearrangement joins TRBV9 to TRBJ2-2; 15 positions agree with TRBD2. Germline-derived CDR1 and CDR2 are SGDLS and YYNGEE. The CDR3 runs to 17 residues. With 3 bases clipped from V and 6 bases from J, the junction kept 6 bases outside the gene matches. The CDR3 sequence: CASSAGLAGGRAGELFF. For the CDR3, the DNA is TGTGCCAGCAGCGCAGGACTAGCGGGGGGGCGGGCCGGGGAGCTGTTTTTT.

The count of this clone is one. The chain recombines TRBV19 with TRBJ1-1, with D unresolved. Trimming removed 6 bases from V and 5 bases from J, with 16 bases in between. Germline CDR1 and CDR2: LNHDA and SQIVND (reference sequence). This CDR3 is 14 amino acids long. The CDR3 loop reads CASRRAGRDTEAFF. As DNA, the CDR3 is TGTGCCAGTAGAAGGGCGGGGAGGGATACTGAAGCTTTCTTT.

The rearrangement links TRBV7-2 to TRBJ2-7, with 9 bases identical to TRBD1. The CDR3 consists of 15 residues. Germline V gives CDR1 SGHTA, CDR2 FQGNSA. V was pared by 1 base and J by 6 bases, with 7 bases of the junction left unmatched. CDR3 sequence reads: CASSLDGTGLREQYF. The CDR3 DNA reads as TGTGCCAGCAGCTTAGATGGGACAGGGTTGCGCGAGCAGTACTTC.

The V gene is TRBV6-5, the J gene TRBJ1-1; perhaps TRBD1 as D (5 bases). V was clipped by 6 bases and J by 7 bases, with 18 bases between them. The germline gives CDR1 MNHEY, CDR2 SVGAGI. This CDR3 has 14 amino acids. CDR3 DNA sequence: TGTGCCAGCAGACCACGGTGGGGGGACGGTGAAGCTTTCTTT. Translated, it gives CASRPRWGDGEAFF.

The rearrangement links TRBV30 to TRBJ1-1; no definite D call. The CDR3 has 12 residues. V lost 2 bases, J lost 8 bases, and 12 bases lay in between. Germline values: CDR1 GTSNPN, CDR2 SVGIG (reference sequence). CDR3 residues: CAWSPRAPEAFF. The CDR3 bases are TGTGCCTGGAGTCCCCGAGCCCCCGAAGCTTTCTTT.

The J gene is TRBJ2-5, the V gene TRBV6-5; the match to TRBD2 covers 10 bases. The CDR3 runs 15 residues. V was pared by 4 bases and J by 4 bases, with 6 bases of the junction left unmatched. The V gene's germline CDR1 is MNHEY and CDR2 SVGAGI. CDR3 amino acids: CASSFERGGLETQYF. The CDR3 region has the DNA TGTGCCAGCAGTTTCGAGCGGGGGGGCCTAGAGACCCAGTACTTC.